This T cell receptor beta chain emerged from a study of cytomegalovirus exposure and HLA in healthy donors. Study-level results: According to an earlier analysis, most TCR beta V segments yielded productive rearrangements about 90% or about 30% of the time.

The study ran its PCR with 60 Vbeta and 13 Jbeta primers. TCRdb keeps only in-frame clones here, not all; method: immunoSEQ multiplex PCR. The sample comprises roughly 240,000 clones, around 80% of which are singletons, and 0.47% rests with the top ten. Points on this clone: Antigen specificity is unknown.

Sequences were obtained from PBMCs. This sequence originates from a boy aged 5 to 17 in good health and CMV-seronegative.

CDR3 DNA: TGTGCCAGCAGCAGAAGCGGGGGGGCAGGGGATACGCAGTATTTT. Translation gives CASSRSGGAGDTQYF. The chain links TRBV9 to TRBJ2-3, with TRBD2 matching over 10 bases. CDR1 and CDR2 from the germline V gene are SGDLS and YYNGEE. The CDR3 contains 15 residues. With 4 bases clipped from V and 6 bases from J, the junction kept 8 bases outside the gene matches.